This T cell receptor (beta chain) was recovered during a study of cytomegalovirus exposure and HLA in healthy donors. For the study at large: In an earlier analysis, around 100 million unique TCR beta sequences were found from approximately 170 million T cells. Ancestry clustering placed roughly four fifths of roughly 410 genotyped donors in the Caucasian-associated cluster. Whole-study findings and limits: Specificity of a few CMV-associated chains for CMV antigens was verified in vitro. Information on immune exposure was restricted to one variable (CMV serostatus).

PCR involved 60 Vbeta and 13 Jbeta primers. The table came from immunoSEQ multiplex PCR; TCRdb's copy has only in-frame clones and leaves some out. The sample holds about 77,000 clones, 60% to 80% seen once. Details on this clone: The antigen remains unidentified.

Material: PBMCs. The source of this sequence is a woman aged 40-49 years in good health and CMV-seronegative.

CDR3 coding DNA: TGCAGTGCACCCCGGGTGGAGCAGTTCTTC. This codes for CSAPRVEQFF. J is TRBJ2-1 and V is TRBV20-1; D is unclear. CDR3 length equals 10 residues. In germline, CDR1 is DFQATT, CDR2 SNEGSKA (reference sequence). Trimming left V 6 bases short and J 10 bases short, with 10 bases between.